Below, 23 T cell receptor beta chains from the same sample are listed, as sequenced in a study of T cells after yellow fever vaccination. TCRdb passed the 5' RACE reads through MiXCR, listing each CDR3 protein once. The table includes a few hundred thousand distinct CDR3 sequences, under 15% detected once. The sequences come from CD4+ T cells sorted from PBMCs, collected 45 days after the yellow fever booster vaccination. Receptors were obtained from a man between 25 and 39 years old who received the YFV17D yellow fever vaccine.

This clonotype was seen a handful of times. The chain joins TRBV5-1 to TRBJ1-1; 7 nucleotides agree with TRBD1. The junction had 9 bases not matched to a gene; V was cut back by 2 bases and J by 5 bases. The CDR3 runs 15 residues. Germline CDR1 and CDR2: SGHRS and YFSETQ. The CDR3 nucleotides read TGCGCCAGCAGCTTTACTCCGACAGGGTTGACTGAAGCTTTCTTT. Translated, it gives CASSFTPTGLTEAFF.

A few counts support this clonotype. The chain recombines TRBV5-4 with TRBJ2-4; D ambiguous. V was clipped by 4 bases and J by 5 bases, with 13 bases between them. Germline V lookup: CDR1 SGHNT, CDR2 YYREEE (reference sequence). The CDR3 spans 14 residues. This chain's CDR3 is CASSASGSQNIQYF. The DNA of the CDR3 is TGTGCCAGCAGCGCCTCGGGCAGCCAAAACATTCAGTACTTC. Full variable domain (missing parts from reference TRBV5-4 and TRBJ2-4): ETGVTQSPTHLIKTRGQQVTLRCSSQSGHNTVSWYQQALGQGPQFIFQYYREEENGRGNFPPRFSGLQFPNYSSELNVNALELDDSALYLCASSASGSQNIQYFGAGTRLSVL.

In this sample, this clonotype turned up a few times. The chain employs TRBV20-1 and TRBJ2-3; TRBD2 matches at 14 bases. With V trimmed by 6 bases and J by 4 bases, 12 bases remained unmatched. From germline, CDR1 is DFQATT and CDR2 SNEGSKA (reference sequence). The CDR3 has 17 residues. The CDR3 DNA reads as TGCAGTGCCAATCCGGGACTAGCGGGAGTTGGAGCAGATACGCAGTATTTT. This sequence encodes CSANPGLAGVGADTQYF.

The V call is TRBV5-4, the J call TRBJ1-6; D remains ambiguous. The length of the CDR3 is 13 residues. The germline gives CDR1 SGHNT, CDR2 YYREEE (reference sequence). The germline V and J ends were trimmed by 0 bases and 10 bases, with 8 bases remaining between them. DNA for the CDR3: TGTGCCAGCAGCTTGGGGTCAAGCTCACCCCTCCACTTT. It encodes CASSLGSSSPLHF. Using reference TRBV5-4 and TRBJ1-6 for the parts outside the CDR3, the full variable domain is ETGVTQSPTHLIKTRGQQVTLRCSSQSGHNTVSWYQQALGQGPQFIFQYYREEENGRGNFPPRFSGLQFPNYSSELNVNALELDDSALYLCASSLGSSSPLHFGNGTRLTVT.

The genes are TRBV20-1 and TRBJ2-4, with 7 bases aligning to TRBD2. The CDR3 is 16 amino acids. J lost 1 base, V lost 3 bases, and 9 bases had no gene match. The germline gives CDR1 DFQATT, CDR2 SNEGSKA (reference sequence). The CDR3 DNA is TGCAGTGCTAGCGGGAGGAGGGGTAGGGCCAAAAACATTCAGTACTTC. Encoded protein: CSASGRRGRAKNIQYF.

This chain joins TRBV28 and TRBJ1-2; D is ambiguous. This CDR3 is 15 amino acids long. The V end lost 6 bases, the J end lost 2 bases, and 16 bases lay between the germline ends. CDR1 MDHEN and CDR2 SYDVKM come from the germline V gene. CDR3 DNA sequence: TGTGCCAGCAGAGAGTACGAAGGAACCAACTATGGCTACACCTTC. This codes for CASREYEGTNYGYTF.

This clonotype was found a few times. J is TRBJ2-1 and V is TRBV10-2; D is undetermined. V lost 2 bases to trimming and J lost 16 bases, with 9 bases between them. The CDR3 covers 10 residues. CDR1 and CDR2 (germline): WSHSY, SAAADI. The CDR3 region has the DNA TGCGCCAGCAGTGAGAGGGTGACCTTCTTC. It encodes CASSERVTFF.

The J gene is TRBJ2-3, the V gene TRBV7-3; 8 bases fit TRBD1. Trimming took 5 bases from V and 0 from J; bases not matched to a gene: 7. This CDR3 has 16 residues. Germline V CDR1 and CDR2: SGHTA, FQGTGA. CDR3 nucleotide sequence: TGTGCCAGCAGCCGCACAGGGGGATTAAGCACAGATACGCAGTATTTT. Protein sequence: CASSRTGGLSTDTQYF.

This clonotype has only a few counts. The gene calls are TRBV7-2 and TRBJ1-3, with 9 nucleotides matching TRBD1. The V gene's germline CDR1 is SGHTA and CDR2 FQGNSA. CDR3 length: 15 residues. V lost 4 bases, J lost 2 bases, and 3 bases stayed unmatched. The CDR3 sequence: CASSSGQGPGNTIYF. The CDR3 DNA follows: TGTGCCAGCAGCTCAGGACAGGGGCCTGGAAACACCATATATTTT.

The chain's CDR3 is CAWMFTQRGPPTGELFF. CDR3 DNA: TGTGCCTGGATGTTCACGCAGAGGGGGCCTCCCACCGGGGAGCTGTTTTTT. The V and J genes are TRBV30 and TRBJ2-2, with 7 nucleotides matching TRBD1. CDR3 length: 17 amino acids. Trimming removed 4 bases from V and 4 bases from J; junction bases left unmatched: 15. Germline V gives CDR1 GTSNPN, CDR2 SVGIG (reference sequence).

This clonotype was seen more than once but under ten times. The J gene is TRBJ1-1, the V gene TRBV6-1; the match to TRBD1 covers 8 bases. After removal of 6 bases from V and 4 bases from J, the junction contained 4 bases not matched to a gene. This CDR3 spans 13 amino acids. The V gene's germline CDR1 is MNHNS and CDR2 SASEGT. The CDR3 DNA is TGTGCCAGCAGAATGACAGGGGCCACTGAAGCTTTCTTT. Its protein is CASRMTGATEAFF.

V and J are TRBV20-1 and TRBJ2-6; 8 nucleotides agree with TRBD1. J was trimmed by 4 bases and V by 0 bases; bases with no gene match: 2. The length of the CDR3 is 15 residues. CDR1 DFQATT and CDR2 SNEGSKA come from the germline V gene (reference sequence). The CDR3 nucleotides are TGCAGTGCTAGAGACCAGGGGGCGGGGGCCAACGTCCTGACTTTC. Its translation: CSARDQGAGANVLTF.

The chain combines TRBV12-3 or TRBV12-4 with TRBJ1-2; D unclear. V dropped 1 base and J dropped 7 bases, with 10 bases sitting between them. The CDR3 has 13 amino acids. CDR3 coding DNA: TGTGCCAGCAGTTTAGGAGGACGGGGTGGCTACACCTTC. Protein sequence: CASSLGGRGGYTF.

This clonotype was observed many times. This rearrangement joins TRBV7-2 to TRBJ2-3; no clear D. V gave up 3 bases and J gave up 1 base, with 5 bases separating them. Germline CDR1 is SGHTA and CDR2 is FQGNSA. This CDR3 has 13 amino acids. DNA of the CDR3: TGTGCCAGCAGCTTTGTGCGCACAGATACGCAGTATTTT. It is translated as CASSFVRTDTQYF.

This clonotype was found a few times. This rearrangement joins TRBV5-1 to TRBJ1-2; D is perhaps TRBD1 (5 bases). The CDR3 runs 13 residues. Germline CDR1 and CDR2: SGHRS and YFSETQ. V gave up 4 bases and J gave up 3 bases, with 10 bases separating them. The CDR3 region has the DNA TGCGCCAGCAGCATGACAGCGGACTATGGCTACACCTTC. This translates into CASSMTADYGYTF.

Regarding this clonotype: A single base separates this from a much larger clone, so it may be a read error. The V and J genes are TRBV20-1 and TRBJ1-5; no firm D call. The CDR3 spans 13 residues. Germline values: CDR1 DFQATT, CDR2 SNEGSKA (reference sequence). CDR3 nucleotides: TGCAGTGCTAGGACGGATAGCAATCATCCCCAGCATTTT. Its protein product is CSARTDSNHPQHF.

The V and J genes are TRBV5-1 and TRBJ2-1; TRBD1 agrees at 8 bases. The CDR3 has 13 residues. V shed 3 bases and J 9 bases; nucleotides not matched to a gene: 5. Per germline, CDR1 SGHRS and CDR2 YFSETQ. CDR3 region: CASSSDRGGEQFF. In DNA form, the CDR3 reads TGCGCCAGCAGCTCCGACAGGGGCGGTGAGCAGTTCTTC.

This chain connects TRBV7-2 to TRBJ2-7, with D perhaps matching TRBD2 (5 bases). Trimming cost V 8 bases and J 2 bases, with 13 bases left between them. Germline CDR1 and CDR2: SGHTA and FQGNSA. The CDR3 length is 13 residues. This chain's CDR3 is CASGADYTYEQYF. The CDR3 DNA follows: TGTGCCAGCGGTGCAGACTATACCTACGAGCAGTACTTC.

This clonotype was seen more than once but under ten times. This sequence joins TRBV15 and TRBJ2-3, with 7 nucleotides matching TRBD1. Germline CDR1 is LNHNV and CDR2 is YYDKDF (reference sequence). This CDR3 spans 15 amino acids. V lost 5 bases to trimming and J lost 6 bases; unmatched junction nucleotides: 11. The CDR3 loop reads CATSARTGTSDTQYF. The CDR3 nucleotides are TGTGCCACCAGCGCCCGGACAGGAACCTCGGATACGCAGTATTTT.

This CDR3 reads CASTRTSNEFF. DNA for the CDR3: TGTGCCAGCACCCGGACTTCTAACGAGTTCTTC. The genes are TRBV2 and TRBJ2-1; a possible D gene is TRBD2 (5 bases). Trimming stripped 7 bases from V and 14 bases from J, with 15 bases between. Germline CDR1 and CDR2: SNHLY and FYNNEI. The CDR3 sequence is 11 residues long.

This chain uses TRBV3-1 with TRBJ1-5, with 10 bases identical to TRBD1. V lost 2 bases, J lost 2 bases, and 3 bases stayed unmatched. The CDR3 totals 16 residues. Germline-derived CDR1 and CDR2 are LGHDT and YNNKEL (reference sequence). CDR3 sequence reads: CASSQSGTGGNQPQHF. The CDR3 nucleotides are TGTGCCAGCAGCCAATCTGGGACAGGGGGCAATCAGCCCCAGCATTTT.

V and J are TRBV7-6 and TRBJ1-1; D gene ambiguous. The CDR3 sequence is 13 residues long. Germline CDR1 is SGHVS and CDR2 is FNYEAQ. Trimming removed 1 base from V and 5 bases from J, with 8 bases in between. The CDR3 loop is CASSLVKGTEAFF. The CDR3 region has the DNA TGTGCCAGCAGCTTAGTAAAGGGAACTGAAGCTTTCTTT.

The chain couples TRBV12-3 or TRBV12-4 to TRBJ2-3, with 9 bases matching TRBD2. V lost 5 bases, J lost 10 bases, and 10 bases stayed unmatched. This CDR3 region has 14 residues. The CDR3 is CASSLSSGGWSQYF. In DNA, the CDR3 is TGTGCCAGCAGTCTCTCGAGCGGGGGGTGGTCGCAGTATTTT.